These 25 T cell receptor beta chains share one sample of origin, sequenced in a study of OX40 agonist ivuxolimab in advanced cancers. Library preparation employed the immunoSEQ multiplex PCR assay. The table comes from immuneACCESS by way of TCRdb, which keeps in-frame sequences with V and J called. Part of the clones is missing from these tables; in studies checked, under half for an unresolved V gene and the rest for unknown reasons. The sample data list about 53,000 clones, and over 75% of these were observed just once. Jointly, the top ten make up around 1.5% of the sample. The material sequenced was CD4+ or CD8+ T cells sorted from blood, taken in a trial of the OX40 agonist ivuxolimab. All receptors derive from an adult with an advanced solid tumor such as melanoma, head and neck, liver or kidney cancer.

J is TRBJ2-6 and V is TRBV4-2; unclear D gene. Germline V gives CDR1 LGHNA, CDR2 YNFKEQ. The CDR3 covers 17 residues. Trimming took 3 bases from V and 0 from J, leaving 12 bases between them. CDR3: CASSQAVTDSGANVLTF. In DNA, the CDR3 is TGTGCCAGCAGCCAGGCTGTGACGGACTCTGGGGCCAACGTCCTGACTTTC.

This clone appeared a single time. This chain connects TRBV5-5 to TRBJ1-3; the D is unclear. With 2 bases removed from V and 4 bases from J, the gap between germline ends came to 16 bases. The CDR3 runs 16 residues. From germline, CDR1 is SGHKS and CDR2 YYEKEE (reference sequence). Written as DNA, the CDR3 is TGTGCCAGCAGCTTCCAAATAGGGCAGCGCGGAAACACCATATATTTT. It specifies CASSFQIGQRGNTIYF. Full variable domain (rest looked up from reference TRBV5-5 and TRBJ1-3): DAGVTQSPTHLIKTRGQQVTLRCSPISGHKSVSWYQQVLGQGPQFIFQYYEKEERGRGNFPDRFSARQFPNYSSELNVNALLLGDSALYLCASSFQIGQRGNTIYFGEGSWLTVV.

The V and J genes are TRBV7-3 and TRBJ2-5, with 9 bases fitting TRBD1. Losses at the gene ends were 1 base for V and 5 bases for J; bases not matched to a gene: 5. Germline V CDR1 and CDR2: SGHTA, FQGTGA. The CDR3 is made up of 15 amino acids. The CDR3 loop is CASSLRTGERETQYF. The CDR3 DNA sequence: TGTGCCAGCAGCTTAAGGACAGGGGAACGGGAGACCCAGTACTTC.

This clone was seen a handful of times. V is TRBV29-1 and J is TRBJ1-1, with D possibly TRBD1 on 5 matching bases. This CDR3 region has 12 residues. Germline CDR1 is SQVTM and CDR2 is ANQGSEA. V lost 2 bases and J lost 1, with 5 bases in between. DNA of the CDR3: TGCAGCGTTGAAACAGGGAACACTGAAGCTTTCTTT. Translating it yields CSVETGNTEAFF.

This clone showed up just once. Here the CDR3 reads CASSMGTPDFPYGYTF. CDR3 bases: TGTGCCAGTAGTATGGGGACGCCTGACTTCCCCTATGGCTACACCTTC. The chain employs TRBV19 and TRBJ1-2, with D perhaps matching TRBD1 (5 bases). This CDR3 contains 16 residues. Germline loops: CDR1 LNHDA, CDR2 SQIVND (reference sequence). V lost 3 bases and J lost 4, with 18 bases in between.

CDR3: CASSLVLARSYNEQFF. The CDR3 nucleotides read TGCGCCAGCAGCTTGGTGCTAGCGCGCTCCTACAATGAGCAGTTCTTC. J is TRBJ2-1 and V is TRBV5-1; tentatively, D is TRBD2 (6 bases). Trimming pared 0 bases from V and 0 bases from J, leaving 10 bases between. Germline CDR1 SGHRS, CDR2 YFSETQ. The CDR3 runs to 16 residues.

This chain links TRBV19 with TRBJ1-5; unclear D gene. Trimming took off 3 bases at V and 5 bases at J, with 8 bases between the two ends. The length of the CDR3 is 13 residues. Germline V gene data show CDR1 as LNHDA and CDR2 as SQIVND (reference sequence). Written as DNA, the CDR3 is TGTGCCAGTAGTATTAACTGGGATCAGCCCCAGCATTTT. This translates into CASSINWDQPQHF.

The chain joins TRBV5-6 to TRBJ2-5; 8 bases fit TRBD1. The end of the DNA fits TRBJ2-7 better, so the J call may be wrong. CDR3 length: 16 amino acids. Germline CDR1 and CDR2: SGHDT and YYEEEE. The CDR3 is CASSTGTGGAYYEQYF. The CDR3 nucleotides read TGTGCCAGCAGCACCGGGACAGGAGGGGCTTACTACGAGCAGTACTTC.

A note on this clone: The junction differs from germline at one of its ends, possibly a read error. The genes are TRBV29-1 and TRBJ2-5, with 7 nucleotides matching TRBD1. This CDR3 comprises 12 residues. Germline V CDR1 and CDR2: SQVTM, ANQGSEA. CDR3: CSVSTSRDSRHF. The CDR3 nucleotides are TGCAGCGTTTCCACTTCCCGGGACAGCCGCCACTTC.

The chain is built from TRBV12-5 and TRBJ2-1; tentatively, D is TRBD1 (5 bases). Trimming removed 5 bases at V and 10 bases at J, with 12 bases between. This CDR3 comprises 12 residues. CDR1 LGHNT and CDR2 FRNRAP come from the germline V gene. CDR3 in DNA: TGTGCTAGTGGTAAGAGCCAGGGCGAGCAGTTCTTC. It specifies CASGKSQGEQFF.

The CDR3, as DNA: TGCGCCAGCAGCCTACAGGGGAACTATGGCTACACCTTC. Amino acid sequence: CASSLQGNYGYTF. The chain uses TRBV4-1 and TRBJ1-2; 7 bases fit TRBD1. Trimming at V came to 4 bases and at J to 2 bases, leaving 1 base not matched to a gene. Germline lookup yields CDR1 MGHRA and CDR2 YSYEKL. The CDR3 contains 13 residues.

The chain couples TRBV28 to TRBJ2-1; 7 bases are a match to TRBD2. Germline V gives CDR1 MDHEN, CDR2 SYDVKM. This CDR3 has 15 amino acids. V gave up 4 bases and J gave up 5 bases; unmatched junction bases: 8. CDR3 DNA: TGTGCCAGCAGTTCGACTAGCCGACTCAACAATGAGCAGTTCTTC. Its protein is CASSSTSRLNNEQFF.

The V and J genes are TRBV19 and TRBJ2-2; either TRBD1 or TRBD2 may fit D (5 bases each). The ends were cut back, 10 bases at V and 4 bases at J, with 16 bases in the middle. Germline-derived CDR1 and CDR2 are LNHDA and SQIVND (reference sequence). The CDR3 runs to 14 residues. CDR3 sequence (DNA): TGTGCCACCGAGGGGCCATTTGGCACCGGGGAGCTGTTTTTT. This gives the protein CATEGPFGTGELFF.

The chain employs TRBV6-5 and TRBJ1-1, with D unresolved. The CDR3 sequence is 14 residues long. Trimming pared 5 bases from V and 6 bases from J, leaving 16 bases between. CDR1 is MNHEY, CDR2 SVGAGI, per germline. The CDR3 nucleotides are TGTGCCAGCAGTGCCGGACCGTCGATGGCTGAAGCTTTCTTT. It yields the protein CASSAGPSMAEAFF.

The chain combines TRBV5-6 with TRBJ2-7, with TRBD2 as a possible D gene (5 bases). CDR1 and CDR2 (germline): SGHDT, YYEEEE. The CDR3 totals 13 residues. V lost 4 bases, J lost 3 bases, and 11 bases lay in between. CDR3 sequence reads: CASSIQGGYEQYF. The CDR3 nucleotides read TGTGCCAGCAGCATTCAAGGAGGCTACGAGCAGTACTTC. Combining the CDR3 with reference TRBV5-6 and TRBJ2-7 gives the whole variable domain DAGVTQSPTHLIKTRGQQVTLRCSPKSGHDTVSWYQQALGQGPQFIFQYYEEEERQRGNFPDRFSGHQFPNYSSELNVNALLLGDSALYLCASSIQGGYEQYFGPGTRLTVT.

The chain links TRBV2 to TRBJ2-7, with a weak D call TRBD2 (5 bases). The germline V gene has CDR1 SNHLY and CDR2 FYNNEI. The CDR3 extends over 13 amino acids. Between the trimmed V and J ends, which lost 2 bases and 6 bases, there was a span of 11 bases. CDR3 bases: TGTGCCAGCAGTGAAAGGAGGATTTCCGAGCAGTACTTC. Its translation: CASSERRISEQYF.

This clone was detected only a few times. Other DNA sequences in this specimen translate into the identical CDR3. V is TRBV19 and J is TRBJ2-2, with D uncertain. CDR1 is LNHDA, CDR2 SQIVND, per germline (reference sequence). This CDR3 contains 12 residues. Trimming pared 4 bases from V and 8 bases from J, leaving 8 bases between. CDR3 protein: CASSTGRGELFF. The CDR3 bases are TGTGCCAGTAGTACCGGACGAGGGGAGCTGTTTTTT.

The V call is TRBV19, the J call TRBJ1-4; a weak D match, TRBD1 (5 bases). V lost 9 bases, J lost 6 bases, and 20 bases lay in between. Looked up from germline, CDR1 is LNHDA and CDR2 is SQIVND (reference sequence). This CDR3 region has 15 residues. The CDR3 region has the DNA TGTGCCAGCAAGCCTGGGAGGGGTACTTATGAAAAACTGTTTTTT. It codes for CASKPGRGTYEKLFF.

DNA of the CDR3: TGTGCCACCAGCAGATTGGCAGACTATGGCTACACCTTC. It translates to CATSRLADYGYTF. The chain couples TRBV15 to TRBJ1-2; unclear D gene. V was trimmed by 2 bases and J by 3 bases, leaving 7 bases between them. The CDR3 spans 13 residues. In germline, CDR1 is LNHNV, CDR2 YYDKDF (reference sequence).

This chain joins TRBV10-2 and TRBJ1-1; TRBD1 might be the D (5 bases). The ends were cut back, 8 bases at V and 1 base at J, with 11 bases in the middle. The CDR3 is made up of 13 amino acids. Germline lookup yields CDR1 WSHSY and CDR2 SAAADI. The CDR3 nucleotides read TGCGCCAGCGCCGGGGCGCGGAACACTGAAGCTTTCTTT. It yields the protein CASAGARNTEAFF.

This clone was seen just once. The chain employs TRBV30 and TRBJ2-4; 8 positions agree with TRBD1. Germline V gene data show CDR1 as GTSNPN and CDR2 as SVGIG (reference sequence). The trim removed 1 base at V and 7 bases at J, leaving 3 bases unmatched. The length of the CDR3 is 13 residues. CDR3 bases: TGTGCCTGGAGTGCAGGACAGGGTAACATTCAGTACTTC. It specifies CAWSAGQGNIQYF.

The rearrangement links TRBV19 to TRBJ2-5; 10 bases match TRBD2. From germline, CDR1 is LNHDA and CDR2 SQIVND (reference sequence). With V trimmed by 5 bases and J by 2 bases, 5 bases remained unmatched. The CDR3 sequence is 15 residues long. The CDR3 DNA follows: TGTGCCAGTAGTGCCGTTAGCGGGGGGCAAGAGACCCAGTACTTC. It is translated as CASSAVSGGQETQYF. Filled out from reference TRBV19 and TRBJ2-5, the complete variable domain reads DGGITQSPKYLFRKEGQNVTLSCEQNLNHDAMYWYRQDPGQGLRLIYYSQIVNDFQKGDIAEGYSVSREKKESFPLTVTSAQKNPTAFYLCASSAVSGGQETQYFGPGTRLLVL.

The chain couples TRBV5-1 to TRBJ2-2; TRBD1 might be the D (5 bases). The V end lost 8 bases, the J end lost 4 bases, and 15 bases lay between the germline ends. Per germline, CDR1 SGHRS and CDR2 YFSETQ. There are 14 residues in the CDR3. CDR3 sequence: CASGAGRTTGELFF. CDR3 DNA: TGCGCCAGTGGGGCCGGGCGGACCACCGGGGAGCTGTTTTTT.

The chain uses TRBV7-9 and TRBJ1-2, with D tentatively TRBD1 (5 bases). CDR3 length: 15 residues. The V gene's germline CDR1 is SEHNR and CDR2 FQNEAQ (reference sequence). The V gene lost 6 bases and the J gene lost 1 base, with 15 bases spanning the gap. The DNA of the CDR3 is TGTGCCAGCAGTTGGGGTCGGGGGAATAACTATGGCTACACCTTC. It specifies CASSWGRGNNYGYTF.

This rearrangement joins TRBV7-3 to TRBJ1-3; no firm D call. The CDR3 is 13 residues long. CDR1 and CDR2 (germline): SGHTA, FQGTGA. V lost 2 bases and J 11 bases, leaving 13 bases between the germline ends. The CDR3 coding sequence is TGTGCCAGCAGCTTAGCGGAGAGTACCGCCATATATTTT. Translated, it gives CASSLAESTAIYF.